This TCR beta chain was identified in a study of blood T cell repertoires in COVID-19. Looking at the study overall: Acute-phase and convalescent COVID-19 samples originated in the United States, Italy and Spain. The cDNA or gDNA used as material had been derived from T cells, B-cell-depleted T cells, or PBMCs.

Source study methods: Estimation of nucleated cell counts was performed using reference gene primer amplification. Profiling relied on immunoSEQ multiplex PCR, and the TCRdb table lists in-frame clones only, not all of them. Clonal size and the V and J genes are those of that table, whereas D and trimming came from the DNA. The sample carries approximately 350,000 clones, 80% to 90% recorded once. V was clipped by 0 bases and J by 3 bases, with 9 bases between them. Germline assignment: CDR1 GTSNPN and CDR2 SVGIG (reference sequence). This CDR3 contains 13 residues. For this clone: Other DNA sequences within the sample encode an identical CDR3.

The TCR comes from a man under 40 with active or convalescent COVID-19. Sequencing was performed on peripheral blood. V gene TRBV30 combines with J gene TRBJ2-7; no clear D gene. The CDR3: CAWSVSLYYEQYF. The CDR3 region has the DNA TGTGCCTGGAGTGTTAGTCTCTACTACGAGCAGTACTTC.